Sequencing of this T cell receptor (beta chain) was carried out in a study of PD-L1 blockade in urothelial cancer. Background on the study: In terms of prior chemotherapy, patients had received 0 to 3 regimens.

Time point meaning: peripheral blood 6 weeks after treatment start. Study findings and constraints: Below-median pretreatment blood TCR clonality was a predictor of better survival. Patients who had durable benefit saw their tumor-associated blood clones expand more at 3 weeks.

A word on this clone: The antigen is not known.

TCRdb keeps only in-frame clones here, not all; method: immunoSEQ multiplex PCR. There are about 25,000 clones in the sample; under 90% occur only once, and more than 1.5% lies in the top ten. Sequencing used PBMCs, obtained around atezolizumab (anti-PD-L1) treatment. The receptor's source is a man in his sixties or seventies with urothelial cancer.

The CDR3 nucleotides read TGTGCCACCAGCAGGGCGACTACCCCTGGAAACACCATATATTTT. It yields the protein CATSRATTPGNTIYF. This chain connects TRBV15 to TRBJ1-3; D is undetermined. V lost 3 bases and J 2 bases, leaving 11 bases between the germline ends. This CDR3 spans 15 amino acids. CDR1 is LNHNV, CDR2 YYDKDF, per germline (reference sequence).